The text below deals with one TCR beta chain. The sample has other DNA sequences that encode this CDR3 too. Replicate PCRs run on sorted subsets employed 200 ng DNA, approximately 30,000 T cell genomes. This table comes from immunoSEQ multiplex PCR, and its TCRdb copy is limited to in-frame clones, with some not included. This table holds 1,400,000 or so clones, 98% found once. The data are from a study of shared clonotypes between healthy human individuals. Every donor was a Caucasian adult from Nashville, Tennessee. From CD4+ cells came CD45RA+ naive and CD45RA-negative memory subsets. This TCR was recovered from a man aged 30-40 years in good health. The sequencing sample was made of naive CD4+ T cells sorted from blood. Subset reported: CD45RA+ positively selected.

CDR3 protein: CASSLVAGNNEQFF. CDR3 DNA sequence: TGCGCCAGCAGCTTGGTAGCAGGGAACAATGAGCAGTTCTTC. V is TRBV5-1 and J is TRBJ2-1, with D perhaps matching TRBD1 (5 bases). Looked up from germline, CDR1 is SGHRS and CDR2 is YFSETQ. CDR3 size: 14 residues. Trimming cost V 0 bases and J 5 bases, with 9 bases left between them.